This T cell receptor (beta chain) was sequenced for a study of blood T cell repertoires in COVID-19. The germline V gene has CDR1 MNHEY and CDR2 SMNVEV (reference sequence). The CDR3 spans 14 residues. V was cut by 3 bases and J by 0 bases, with 9 bases left in between. The data were produced by immunoSEQ multiplex PCR, yet TCRdb's version contains in-frame clones alone and is incomplete. The sample carries just under 300,000 clones, more than 85% recorded once. Sequenced: peripheral blood. The chain carries TRBV27 and TRBJ2-7, with D possibly TRBD2 on 5 matching bases. The clonotype was recovered from a man between 65 and 85 years old with acute or convalescent COVID-19. CDR3 loop: CASSFRGPSYEQYF. Written as DNA, the CDR3 is TGTGCCAGCAGTTTTCGGGGTCCCTCCTACGAGCAGTACTTC.